These T cell receptor beta chains were read from a single sample in a study of technical replicates of blood from a few donors. Repertoires were generated with immunoSEQ multiplex PCR, while TCRdb's copy carries only in-frame clones and drops some. The sample has around 84,000 clones, about 97% seen once; the top ten hold more than 0.15%. The sequenced sample was T cells isolated from PBMCs. The receptors shown here come from a human donor in good health. CDR3s include the opening cysteine and the closing phenylalanine or tryptophan. Fields, in order: clone size, V gene, J gene, D gene, CDR3 protein, CDR3 DNA. A D gene is named only where the DNA matches it firmly. The listing skips clone size in some rows; elsewhere it reads once, few, many or a size class.

NA,TRBV5-1,TRBJ2-1,NA,CASSLALDSFYNEQFF,TGCGCCAGCAGCTTGGCCCTAGACAGCTTCTACAATGAGCAGTTCTTC
NA,TRBV29-1,TRBJ1-1,TRBD1,CSVGDSNTEAFF,TGCAGCGTCGGGGACAGTAACACTGAAGCTTTCTTT
NA,TRBV5-1,TRBJ1-2,TRBD1,CASSSWTGFDGYTF,TGCGCCAGCAGCTCCTGGACAGGTTTCGATGGCTACACCTTC
NA,TRBV4-2,TRBJ2-1,TRBD2,CASSQEGRLAGVSNEQFF,TGTGCCAGCAGCCAAGAAGGTAGACTAGCGGGGGTATCGAATGAGCAGTTCTTC
NA,TRBV4-1,TRBJ2-3,NA,CASSQVASADTQYF,TGCGCCAGCAGCCAAGTGGCTAGCGCAGATACGCAGTATTTT
once,TRBV6-5,TRBJ1-2,NA,CASSYSGFLEGGYTF,TGTGCCAGCAGTTACTCCGGGTTTTTGGAGGGAGGCTACACCTTC
NA,TRBV19,TRBJ2-7,NA,CASGPGNYEQYF,TGTGCCAGTGGACCAGGGAACTACGAGCAGTACTTC
NA,TRBV6-5,TRBJ2-7,NA,CASSYFGVGPYEQYF,TGTGCCAGCAGTTACTTCGGAGTGGGGCCCTACGAGCAGTACTTC
NA,TRBV2,TRBJ2-3,TRBD2,CASRPSGADTQYF,TGTGCCAGCAGGCCTAGCGGGGCAGATACGCAGTATTTT
once,TRBV13,TRBJ1-1,NA,CASSLDTSNTEAFF,TGTGCCAGCAGCTTGGACACCTCGAACACTGAAGCTTTCTTT
NA,TRBV29-1,TRBJ1-2,TRBD1,CSVTPDRDYGYTF,TGCAGCGTAACACCCGACAGGGACTATGGCTACACCTTC
NA,TRBV30,TRBJ1-1,NA,CAWSSGRGTEAFF,TGTGCCTGGAGTTCTGGCCGGGGCACTGAAGCTTTCTTT
NA,TRBV27,TRBJ1-5,TRBD1,CASSLSQGEQPQHF,TGTGCCAGCAGTTTGTCGCAGGGGGAACAGCCCCAGCATTTT
NA,TRBV6-5,TRBJ2-2,NA,CASSLQGPGELFF,TGTGCCAGCAGCCTACAGGGTCCCGGGGAGCTGTTTTTT
NA,TRBV6-4,TRBJ1-4,TRBD1,CASSDVAGGGEKLFF,TGTGCCAGCAGTGACGTGGCAGGGGGAGGTGAAAAACTGTTTTTT
once,TRBV4-2,TRBJ2-1,NA,CASSQESPYNEQFF,TGTGCCAGCAGCCAAGAGTCCCCATACAATGAGCAGTTCTTC
NA,TRBV28,TRBJ2-1,TRBD2,CASSEAGGPNEQFF,TGTGCCAGCAGCGAAGCGGGAGGGCCAAATGAGCAGTTCTTC
NA,TRBV4-1,TRBJ2-2,TRBD2,CASSQVEAGVNTGELFF,TGCGCCAGCAGCCAAGTTGAGGCGGGAGTGAACACCGGGGAGCTGTTTTTT
NA,TRBV30,TRBJ1-4,NA,CAWSVFGSEKLFF,TGTGCCTGGAGTGTGTTTGGGAGTGAAAAACTGTTTTTT
NA,TRBV10-3,TRBJ2-1,TRBD2,CAAAGGGNEQFF,TGTGCCGCCGCGGGGGGGGGCAATGAGCAGTTCTTC
NA,TRBV27,TRBJ2-3,TRBD2,CASSFTLAGGTDTQYF,TGTGCCAGCAGTTTTACGCTAGCGGGGGGCACAGATACGCAGTATTTT
NA,TRBV28,TRBJ2-1,TRBD2,CASTRLAPHEQFF,TGTGCCAGCACGAGACTAGCTCCCCATGAGCAGTTCTTC
NA,TRBV9,TRBJ2-3,NA,CASSVGASTDTQYF,TGTGCCAGCAGCGTAGGAGCAAGCACAGATACGCAGTATTTT
NA,TRBV9,TRBJ1-1,TRBD1,CASSAGQGHLDTEAFF,TGTGCCAGCAGCGCGGGACAGGGTCATTTGGACACTGAAGCTTTCTTT
NA,TRBV7-7,TRBJ2-5,NA,CASSLGGGAGETQYF,TGTGCCAGCAGCTTAGGTGGTGGAGCGGGAGAGACCCAGTACTTC
NA,TRBV27,TRBJ2-4,NA,CASSLDRNIQYF,TGTGCCAGCAGTTTGGACAGAAACATTCAGTACTTC
NA,TRBV10-3,TRBJ1-5,NA,CAISESSGNQPQHF,TGTGCCATCAGTGAGTCTTCGGGCAATCAGCCCCAGCATTTT
NA,TRBV4-1,TRBJ2-5,NA,CASSLIMGGETQYF,TGCGCCAGCAGCCTGATTATGGGGGGAGAGACCCAGTACTTC
NA,TRBV27,TRBJ2-7,NA,CASSSGNSYEQYF,TGTGCCAGCAGTTCAGGGAATAGTTACGAGCAGTACTTC
NA,TRBV7-9,TRBJ1-3,NA,CASSLKGSSGNTIYF,TGTGCCAGCAGCTTGAAAGGGAGCTCTGGAAACACCATATATTTT
NA,TRBV19,TRBJ1-5,NA,CASSMFGEAQHF,TGTGCCAGTAGTATGTTTGGGGAGGCCCAGCATTTT
NA,TRBV5-4,TRBJ2-7,NA,CASSLQNEQYF,TGTGCCAGCAGCTTGCAGAACGAGCAGTACTTC
NA,TRBV18,TRBJ2-7,NA,CASSPATGRYEQYF,TGTGCCAGCTCACCCGCGACAGGCCGGTACGAGCAGTACTTC
NA,TRBV4-1,TRBJ1-3,TRBD1,CASSPRDRGLRGNTIYF,TGCGCCAGCAGCCCCCGGGACAGGGGGTTACGAGGAAACACCATATATTTT
NA,TRBV9,TRBJ2-6,TRBD1,CASSNRGRGANVLTF,TGTGCCAGCAGCAACAGGGGCCGTGGGGCCAACGTCCTGACTTTC
NA,TRBV11-3,TRBJ2-7,NA,CASSPESAVDEQYF,TGTGCCAGCAGTCCCGAATCGGCGGTCGACGAGCAGTACTTC
NA,TRBV28,TRBJ1-6,NA,CATTMPRGGSGPLHF,TGTGCCACCACTATGCCCAGGGGAGGTAGCGGGCCCCTCCACTTT
NA,TRBV7-2,TRBJ2-1,TRBD2,CASSLDTGGIEQFF,TGTGCCAGCAGCTTAGATACGGGAGGGATTGAGCAGTTCTTC
NA,TRBV25-1,TRBJ1-5,NA,CASSEYQAPEPQHF,TGTGCCAGCAGTGAATACCAGGCCCCGGAGCCCCAGCATTTT
NA,TRBV7-2,TRBJ1-2,TRBD1,CASSPRQGSYGYTF,TGTGCCAGCAGCCCAAGACAGGGGAGCTATGGCTACACCTTC
NA,TRBV10-2,TRBJ2-7,NA,CATATAGGDVYEQYF,TGCGCCACCGCGACAGCCGGTGGCGACGTTTACGAGCAGTACTTC
NA,TRBV28,TRBJ2-7,NA,CASSSGGYPYEQYF,TGTGCCAGCAGTAGTGGCGGCTATCCATACGAGCAGTACTTC
NA,TRBV2,TRBJ2-4,TRBD1,CASLIRGQGEGIQYF,TGTGCCAGCTTAATACGGGGACAGGGGGAGGGCATTCAGTACTTC
NA,TRBV30,TRBJ1-5,TRBD1,CAWGRDRNQPQHF,TGTGCCTGGGGCCGGGACAGAAATCAGCCCCAGCATTTT
NA,TRBV4-1,TRBJ2-1,TRBD2,CASSQDRGGRLSSYNEQFF,TGCGCCAGCAGCCAAGATCGGGGGGGACGGCTAAGCTCCTACAATGAGCAGTTCTTC
NA,TRBV5-1,TRBJ1-2,NA,CASSLAREDYGYTF,TGCGCCAGCAGCTTGGCCAGGGAGGACTATGGCTACACCTTC
once,TRBV5-4,TRBJ2-5,TRBD1,CASSRPLQGAGETQYF,TGTGCCAGCAGCCGACCACTACAGGGGGCGGGGGAGACCCAGTACTTC
NA,TRBV5-5,TRBJ2-7,TRBD2,CASSLAAGAYEQYF,TGTGCCAGCAGCTTGGCCGCGGGGGCCTACGAGCAGTACTTC
NA,TRBV5-5,TRBJ1-5,TRBD1,CASSLTGGSNQPQHF,TGTGCCAGCAGCTTGACAGGGGGGAGCAATCAGCCCCAGCATTTT
NA,TRBV5-1,TRBJ2-7,TRBD2,CASSLMASGNYEQYF,TGCGCCAGCAGCTTGATGGCTAGCGGGAACTACGAGCAGTACTTC
NA,TRBV5-1,TRBJ2-1,TRBD2,CASSLLAGGSNEQFF,TGCGCCAGCAGCTTACTAGCGGGGGGGTCCAATGAGCAGTTCTTC
NA,TRBV5-1,TRBJ1-1,TRBD1,CASSWRTGESTEAFF,TGCGCCAGCAGCTGGCGGACAGGAGAGAGCACTGAAGCTTTCTTT
NA,TRBV11-2,TRBJ1-1,NA,CASSPGSVNTEAFF,TGTGCCAGCAGTCCAGGGTCGGTGAACACTGAAGCTTTCTTT
once,TRBV29-1,TRBJ2-5,NA,CSVSLVQETQYF,TGCAGCGTGAGCCTTGTCCAAGAGACCCAGTACTTC
NA,TRBV28,TRBJ1-2,NA,CASSLVREGYGYTF,TGTGCCAGCAGCCTTGTTAGGGAGGGCTATGGCTACACCTTC
NA,TRBV5-1,TRBJ2-7,TRBD1,CASSLAGTGTYEQYF,TGCGCCAGCAGCTTAGCGGGGACAGGGACCTACGAGCAGTACTTC
NA,TRBV29-1,TRBJ1-5,NA,CSVLQGEAGQPQHF,TGCAGCGTGTTACAGGGCGAGGCGGGTCAGCCCCAGCATTTT
once,TRBV5-1,TRBJ2-2,TRBD1,CASSLTGGAYTGELFF,TGCGCCAGCAGCCTAACAGGGGGCGCGTACACCGGGGAGCTGTTTTTT
once,TRBV5-1,TRBJ1-4,TRBD1,CASSDEAGGGNEKLFF,TGCGCCAGCAGCGACGAAGCAGGGGGCGGTAATGAAAAACTGTTTTTT
NA,TRBV5-6,TRBJ2-4,TRBD2,CASSLELAGGQNIQYF,TGTGCCAGCAGCTTGGAACTAGCGGGGGGGCAAAACATTCAGTACTTC